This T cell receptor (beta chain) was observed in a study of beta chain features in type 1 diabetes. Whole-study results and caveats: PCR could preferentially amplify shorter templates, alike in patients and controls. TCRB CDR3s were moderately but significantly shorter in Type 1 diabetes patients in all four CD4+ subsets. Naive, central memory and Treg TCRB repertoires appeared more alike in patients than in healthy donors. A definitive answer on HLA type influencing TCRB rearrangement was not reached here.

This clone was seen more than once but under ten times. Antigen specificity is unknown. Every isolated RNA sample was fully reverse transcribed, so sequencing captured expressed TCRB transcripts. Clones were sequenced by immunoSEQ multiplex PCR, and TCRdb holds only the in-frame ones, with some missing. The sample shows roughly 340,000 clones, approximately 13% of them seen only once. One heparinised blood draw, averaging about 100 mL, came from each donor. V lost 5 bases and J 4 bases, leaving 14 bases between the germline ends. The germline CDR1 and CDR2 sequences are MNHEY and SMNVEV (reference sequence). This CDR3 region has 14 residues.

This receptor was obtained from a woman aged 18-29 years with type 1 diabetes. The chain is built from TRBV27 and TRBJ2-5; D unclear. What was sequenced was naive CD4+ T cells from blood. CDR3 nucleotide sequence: TGTGCCAGCAGTCCCCTGAGTTTCACAGAGACCCAGTACTTC. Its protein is CASSPLSFTETQYF.